The rows below give T cell receptor beta chains drawn from one sample of a study of identical twins. TCRdb processed the 5' RACE reads anew with MiXCR; each CDR3 protein has one entry. Altogether roughly 1,500,000 distinct CDR3 sequences are present, about 30% being singletons, with the ten largest covering approximately 0.25%. Input material: cord blood. All receptors derive from a newborn girl in good health. CDR3s include the opening cysteine and the closing phenylalanine or tryptophan. The order of the fields is clone size, J gene, V gene, D gene, CDR3 DNA, CDR3 protein. D genes are given only for firm matches. For some rows the clone size is stated as once, few or many, or as a class when expanded; others skip it.

size: .
J: TRBJ1-6
V: TRBV3-1
D: TRBD1
DNA: TGTGCCAGCAGCTCCGGGACAGGGGGAAATCTGGGCAATTCACCCCTCCACTTT
CDR3: CASSSGTGGNLGNSPLHF

size: .
J: TRBJ2-1
V: TRBV7-2
D: .
DNA: TGTGCCAGCAGCTTACTAGGGGTTGTCGTCGATGAGCAGTCCTTC
CDR3: CASSLLGVVVDEQSF

size: .
J: TRBJ2-1
V: TRBV20-1
D: TRBD2
DNA: TGCAGTGCTAGCATGACTAGCGGGGGACCGAACAATGAGCAGTTCTTC
CDR3: CSASMTSGGPNNEQFF

size: .
J: TRBJ1-1
V: TRBV27
D: .
DNA: TGTGCCAGCAGTCACCGGGACCGAAAAATCGCTGAAGCTTTCTTT
CDR3: CASSHRDRKIAEAFF

size: .
J: TRBJ1-5
V: TRBV5-1
D: .
DNA: TGCGCCAGCAGCTTGGACAGGTCCTCTGATCAGCCCCAGCATTTT
CDR3: CASSLDRSSDQPQHF

size: many
J: TRBJ2-4
V: TRBV6-5
D: .
DNA: TGTGCCAGCAGTCCAGGGGCGACTAACGTGGGCATTCAGTACTTC
CDR3: CASSPGATNVGIQYF

size: .
J: TRBJ1-4
V: TRBV7-2
D: TRBD1
DNA: TGTGCCAGCAGCTCCACCGGGACAGCGGCCGAAAAACTGTTTTTT
CDR3: CASSSTGTAAEKLFF

size: .
J: TRBJ2-7
V: TRBV9
D: .
DNA: TGTGCCAGCGCTTTGTCGGAGGGGGCCTACGGGCAGTACTTC
CDR3: CASALSEGAYGQYF

size: .
J: TRBJ1-2
V: TRBV7-6
D: .
DNA: TGTGCCAGCAGCTTAGAACAGGACGGGGGCTATGGCTACACCTTC
CDR3: CASSLEQDGGYGYTF

size: few
J: TRBJ1-5
V: TRBV27
D: .
DNA: TGTGCCAGCGGTGGGGTGGGGCCCCATCAGCCCCAGCATTTT
CDR3: CASGGVGPHQPQHF

size: few
J: TRBJ2-3
V: TRBV24-1
D: .
DNA: TGTGCCACCAGTGATTCCCGGGACTTGGGTGGCACGCAGTATTTT
CDR3: CATSDSRDLGGTQYF

size: few
J: TRBJ2-1
V: TRBV28
D: .
DNA: TGTGCCAGCAGTTTAGAAAGTGCGGATGGCGAGCAGTTCTTC
CDR3: CASSLESADGEQFF

size: .
J: TRBJ2-1
V: TRBV13
D: .
DNA: TGTGCCAGCAGCTTATTCCTCAGGGACACCTACAATGAGCAGTTCTTC
CDR3: CASSLFLRDTYNEQFF

size: .
J: TRBJ2-1
V: TRBV5-6
D: TRBD1
DNA: TGTGCCAGCAGTCCAGGGGGACAGGGGTACAATGAGCAGTTCTTC
CDR3: CASSPGGQGYNEQFF

size: few
J: TRBJ2-1
V: TRBV10-3
D: TRBD1
DNA: TGTGCCATCAGTGCGCGGGGGACAGGGGACAATGAGCAGTTCTTC
CDR3: CAISARGTGDNEQFF

size: .
J: TRBJ2-7
V: TRBV3-1
D: TRBD1
DNA: TGTGCCAGCAGCCAAGAGAGACAGGGGAGCGAGCAGTACTTC
CDR3: CASSQERQGSEQYF

size: many
J: TRBJ2-3
V: TRBV12-5
D: TRBD2
DNA: TGTGCTAGTGGTTTGGGACTAGCGGCATCCACAGATACGCAGTATTTT
CDR3: CASGLGLAASTDTQYF

size: few
J: TRBJ2-1
V: TRBV4-1
D: TRBD1
DNA: TGCGCCAGCAGCCAAGTGGGACAGAGCTCCTACAATGAGCAGTTCTTC
CDR3: CASSQVGQSSYNEQFF

size: few
J: TRBJ1-4
V: TRBV20-1
D: TRBD1
DNA: TGCAGTGCCCCACAGGGGATTAATGAAAAACTGTTTTTT
CDR3: CSAPQGINEKLFF

size: .
J: TRBJ2-1
V: TRBV6-5
D: .
DNA: TGTGCCAGCAGCTCCGGGGAGACTAGAGCCTACAATGAGCAGTTCTTC
CDR3: CASSSGETRAYNEQFF

size: .
J: TRBJ2-3
V: TRBV28
D: .
DNA: TGTGCCAGCACGGCCACCCTAAAGCCAGATACGCAGTATTTT
CDR3: CASTATLKPDTQYF

size: few
J: TRBJ1-5
V: TRBV20-1
D: .
DNA: TGCAGTGCTAGAAATCAAGGCGGCAATCAGCCCCAGCATTTT
CDR3: CSARNQGGNQPQHF

size: .
J: TRBJ1-2
V: TRBV28
D: .
DNA: TGTGCCAGCAGTTTAAACCCAGGGCCCTATGGGGGCTACACCTTC
CDR3: CASSLNPGPYGGYTF

size: .
J: TRBJ2-1
V: TRBV12-3/TRBV12-4
D: .
DNA: TGTGCCAGCATTTTAAGCATATCCGCCGATGAGCAGTTCTTC
CDR3: CASILSISADEQFF

size: few
J: TRBJ1-5
V: TRBV12-3/TRBV12-4
D: .
DNA: TGTGCCGGCGCCAGAGGGGGGAGCAATCAGCCCCAGCATTTT
CDR3: CAGARGGSNQPQHF